A selection of T cell receptor beta chains follows, all from one sample in a study of blood T cell repertoires in COVID-19. The data were produced by immunoSEQ multiplex PCR, yet TCRdb's version contains in-frame clones alone and is incomplete. Seen here are around 130,000 clones, approximately 89% observed once, and the top ten hold 3.5% to 5%. Source material: peripheral blood. Receptors were obtained from a human donor in a cohort sampled during active COVID-19. Both conserved end residues are part of each CDR3. A D gene is named only where the DNA matches it firmly. Clone size is given for some rows only: seen once, a few or many times, or a class if the clone is expanded.

d_call clone_size j_call v_call cdr3_nt cdr3_aa
TRBD1 NA TRBJ1-1 TRBV7-2 TGTGCCAGCAGCTCCCTGGGACAGGGGAGGACTGAAGCTTTCTTT CASSSLGQGRTEAFF
NA few TRBJ1-5 TRBV6-6 TGTGCCAGCAGTCAGGAGTTTAGCAATCAGCCCCAGCATTTT CASSQEFSNQPQHF
TRBD1 NA TRBJ1-5 TRBV7-3 TGTGCCAGCAGCCTAGGGACAGGGGGAGGGAGTGGTCAGCCCCAGCATTTT CASSLGTGGGSGQPQHF
TRBD1 NA TRBJ1-2 TRBV7-9 TGTGCCAGCAGCCCCGGATTGGACAGGCCGTTATTTGGCTACACCTTC CASSPGLDRPLFGYTF
TRBD1 NA TRBJ1-5 TRBV30 TGTGCCTGGAGCCAAACAGGGGGCCATCAGCCCCAGCATTTT CAWSQTGGHQPQHF
NA NA TRBJ1-5 TRBV19 TGTGCCAGTAGGTCGACATTTAGCAATCAGCCCCAGCATTTT CASRSTFSNQPQHF
NA NA TRBJ2-5 TRBV18 TGTGCCAGCTCAAGAAACAGCCCCCAAGAGACCCAGTACTTC CASSRNSPQETQYF
NA NA TRBJ1-1 TRBV7-9 TGTGCCAGCAGCTTATCACTGCTAATGGACACTGAAGCTTTCTTT CASSLSLLMDTEAFF
TRBD1 few TRBJ1-2 TRBV6-2/TRBV6-3 TGTGCCAGCAGTCCAGGACAGGGGCGCGGAGGCTACACCTTC CASSPGQGRGGYTF
TRBD2 NA TRBJ2-1 TRBV2 TGTGCCAGCAGTGAAGCGGGAGCTAGCGGGACCTCCCCGGAGTTCTTC CASSEAGASGTSPEFF
TRBD2 NA TRBJ2-3 TRBV19 TGTGCCAGTAGCCCATCGGGAGCGGGGGGCAATACAGATACGCAGTATTTT CASSPSGAGGNTDTQYF
NA NA TRBJ1-6 TRBV19 TGTGCCAGTAGCCCCTTCGAGGTTATTTCATCTGGTAATTCACCCCTCCACTTT CASSPFEVISSGNSPLHF
NA NA TRBJ1-5 TRBV30 TGTGCCTGGAGTGTACAGGCAGGACAGCCCCAGCATTTT CAWSVQAGQPQHF
NA NA TRBJ2-4 TRBV19 TGTGCCAGTAGTATAGAATCGACAGACATTCAGTACTTC CASSIESTDIQYF
NA NA TRBJ2-3 TRBV7-2 TGTGCCAGCAGCCTAGGAGCCCTTCGCACAGATACGCAGTATTTT CASSLGALRTDTQYF
TRBD1 NA TRBJ1-2 TRBV10-3 TGTGCCACAGGGACAGGGGTCGTCCCTGGTGGCTACACCTTC CATGTGVVPGGYTF
TRBD2 NA TRBJ2-1 TRBV7-9 TGTGCCAGCAGCTTAGGGTCTCTAGCGGGGGAATTCAATGAGCAGTTCTTC CASSLGSLAGEFNEQFF
TRBD1 NA TRBJ2-7 TRBV2 TGTGCCAGCAAGAACAGGGGGATCGGCGAGCAGTACTTC CASKNRGIGEQYF
TRBD2 NA TRBJ2-3 TRBV5-1 TGCGCCAGCAGCTTCTCAGGACTAGCGTCAGATACGCAGTATTTT CASSFSGLASDTQYF
NA NA TRBJ2-3 TRBV11-2 TGTGCCAGCAGCTTATCAAGGGTTGGGACTGTAGATACGCAGTATTTT CASSLSRVGTVDTQYF
NA few TRBJ1-5 TRBV7-2 TGTGCCAGCAGCTTAGGGGAGAACCAGCCCCAGCATTTT CASSLGENQPQHF
NA NA TRBJ1-2 TRBV11-2 TGTGCCAGCAGCTTAGATCTGGTCAGTTATAACTATGGCTACACCTTC CASSLDLVSYNYGYTF
NA NA TRBJ1-6 TRBV19 TGTGCCAGTACCCTAAGGCGGTCCGATAATTCACCCCTCCACTTT CASTLRRSDNSPLHF
TRBD1 few TRBJ1-6 TRBV5-1 TGCGCCAGCAGCTGGGGACAGGGGTCGGCACCCCTCCACTTT CASSWGQGSAPLHF
NA few TRBJ1-4 TRBV9 TGTGCCAGCAGCGCAAACAGGCTCGGGAATGAAAAACTGTTTTTT CASSANRLGNEKLFF
TRBD1 NA TRBJ1-1 TRBV6-5 TGTGCCAGCAGCCCGACAGGGATCTGGGTCACTGAAGCTTTCTTT CASSPTGIWVTEAFF
NA once TRBJ2-1 TRBV3-1/TRBV3-2 TGTGCCAGCAGCCCAAGGAGCCGGGGAAGTGGCAATGAGCAGTTCTTC CASSPRSRGSGNEQFF
NA NA TRBJ1-1 TRBV19 TGTGCCAGTAGGCTCGCAGGGCAGAACACTGAAGCTTTCTTT CASRLAGQNTEAFF
TRBD1 NA TRBJ1-1 TRBV5-1 TGCGCCAGCAGCGCCCGTATCACAGGGGGCGCGACTGAAGCTTTCTTT CASSARITGGATEAFF
NA NA TRBJ2-1 TRBV7-2 TGTGCCAGCAGCTTATTCGGGGCGGGAAACAATGAGCAGTTCTTC CASSLFGAGNNEQFF
NA NA TRBJ1-1 TRBV12-3/TRBV12-4 TGTGCCAGCAGTCAGCCCCCGGGGTGGGAAGCTTTCTTT CASSQPPGWEAFF
NA few TRBJ1-1 TRBV4-3 TGCGCCAGCAGCCGAACGGGTTACACTGAAGCTTTCTTT CASSRTGYTEAFF
NA many TRBJ2-2 TRBV7-3 TGTGCCAGCAGCTCCCAAGGGGGAGCGAACACCGGGGAGCTGTTTTTT CASSSQGGANTGELFF
NA NA TRBJ2-1 TRBV21-1 TGTGCCAGCAGCCCCTGTGGAAGCGGGAGTGGTGGGGAAACCTACAATGAGCAGTTCTTC CASSPCGSGSGGETYNEQFF
NA NA TRBJ2-1 TRBV10-1 TGCGCCAGCAGTGAGTCGGCGGGTCGTGCTTACAATGAGCAGTTCTTC CASSESAGRAYNEQFF
NA NA TRBJ1-4 TRBV5-6 TGTGCCAGCAGCTTAGGACAGTTCGCAACTAATGAAAAACTGTTTTTT CASSLGQFATNEKLFF
TRBD2 few TRBJ2-1 TRBV11-3 TGTGCCAGCAGCTCGAGCGGGGAATACAATGAGCAGTTCTTC CASSSSGEYNEQFF
TRBD2 NA TRBJ2-1 TRBV3-1/TRBV3-2 TGTGCCAGCAGCCGACCGGGACTAGCGGGAGTGTGCGAGCAGTTCTTC CASSRPGLAGVCEQFF
TRBD1 NA TRBJ2-7 TRBV5-1 TGCGCCAGCAGCTTAAAAATGGGCGGGACAGGGAATTACGAGCAGTACTTC CASSLKMGGTGNYEQYF
NA few TRBJ2-7 TRBV7-2 TGTGCCAGCAGCTTATCCTCGGTGGGGGCCAGCTCCTACGAGCAGTACTTC CASSLSSVGASSYEQYF
TRBD2 NA TRBJ2-5 TRBV11-1 TGTGCCAGCAGCCCCACTAGCGGGGCCCTCCAAGAGACCCAGTACTTC CASSPTSGALQETQYF
TRBD1 NA TRBJ1-2 TRBV11-2 TGTGCCAGCAGCCCTAGACAGGGGGCTTTATCTGGCTACACCTTC CASSPRQGALSGYTF
TRBD2 NA TRBJ2-3 TRBV7-2 TGTGCCAGCAGCCAACTAGCGGGACAGTATTTT CASSQLAGQYF